A selection of T cell receptor beta chains follows, all from one sample in a study of long-term antiretroviral therapy in people with HIV. TCRdb's copy holds only in-frame clones and misses some; the assay was immunoSEQ multiplex PCR. The table shows some 16,000 clones, with roughly 80% occurring only once. This material consisted of unsorted PBMCs, taken 2.3 years after starting antiretroviral therapy. These receptors originate from a woman in her 40s with HIV. CDR3s include the opening cysteine and the closing phenylalanine or tryptophan. The D gene is left open where the match is weak. A row's size may be missing; if present it is once, few, many or a size class.

CASTKGAEYGYTF | TGTGCCAGCACCAAGGGGGCAGAGTATGGCTACACCTTC | TRBV6-6 | few | TRBD1 | TRBJ1-2
CASSIGTSYEQYF | TGTGCCAGCAGCATAGGGACTAGCTACGAGCAGTACTTC | TRBV7-9 | - | TRBD2 | TRBJ2-7
CASGLVEGANTGELFF | TGTGCTAGTGGTTTGGTAGAGGGGGCGAACACCGGGGAGCTGTTTTTT | TRBV12-5 | - | - | TRBJ2-2
CASSPSGLAGGDEQYF | TGTGCCAGCAGCCCCTCGGGACTAGCGGGGGGAGACGAGCAGTACTTC | TRBV9 | - | TRBD2 | TRBJ2-7
CASSLTETYEQYF | TGCGCCAGCAGCTTAACAGAAACCTACGAGCAGTACTTC | TRBV5-1 | - | - | TRBJ2-7
CASSKSGSSGNTIYF | TGTGCCAGCAGCAAAAGCGGGAGCTCTGGAAACACCATATATTTT | TRBV11-3 | once | - | TRBJ1-3
CAGGQGAGNTIYF | TGTGCCGGGGGACAGGGGGCGGGAAACACCATATATTTT | TRBV30 | - | TRBD1 | TRBJ1-3
CASKRQQNGYTF | TGTGCCAGCAAAAGACAACAGAATGGCTACACCTTC | TRBV6-5 | - | - | TRBJ1-2
CASMGAEQTTYEQYF | TGTGCCAGCATGGGAGCCGAACAAACAACCTACGAGCAGTACTTC | TRBV2 | few | - | TRBJ2-7
CAWSVGTGAYEQYF | TGTGCCTGGAGTGTTGGGACAGGCGCCTACGAGCAGTACTTC | TRBV30 | few | TRBD1 | TRBJ2-7
CATTGLSNTGELFF | TGTGCCACGACGGGACTCTCGAACACCGGGGAGCTGTTTTTT | TRBV7-9 | - | - | TRBJ2-2
CACRGQGGNTIYF | TGTGCCTGCAGGGGACAGGGGGGAAACACCATATATTTT | TRBV30 | - | TRBD1 | TRBJ1-3
CASSLAGQASYEQYF | TGCGCCAGCAGCTTGGCGGGACAGGCCTCCTACGAGCAGTACTTC | TRBV5-1 | - | TRBD1 | TRBJ2-7
CASSVGPGFSGNTIYF | TGTGCCAGCAGCGTAGGGCCAGGCTTCTCTGGAAACACCATATATTTT | TRBV9 | - | - | TRBJ1-3
CASSLVGGDTEAFF | TGTGCCAGCAGCTTGGTAGGGGGAGATACTGAAGCTTTCTTT | TRBV5-5 | - | - | TRBJ1-1
CASSKEGRVSRKLFF | TGTGCCAGCAGCAAAGAAGGCAGGGTGAGCCGAAAACTGTTTTTT | TRBV21-1 | - | - | TRBJ1-4
CASTVNGPYEAFF | TGTGCCAGCACCGTCAATGGACCTTATGAAGCTTTCTTT | TRBV2 | - | - | TRBJ1-1
CASSPSTGDYEQYF | TGTGCCAGCTCACCATCGACAGGGGACTACGAGCAGTACTTC | TRBV18 | few | TRBD1 | TRBJ2-7